The clone carrying this TCR beta chain was detected many times. Its antigen is as yet unknown. An end of the junction does not agree with germline; a read error may underlie this. CDR3 length equals 12 residues. Germline V gene data show CDR1 as SGHDT and CDR2 as YYEEEE. The data are from a study of regulatory T cells in long-lasting Graves disease. Stated time point: newly diagnosed GD, antithyroid drugs for less than 3 months. Extracted RNA from PBMCs served as the source of the TCR library. EDTA tubes collected roughly 10 milliliters of peripheral blood. Study results and caveats: Study was limited to peripheral blood, excluding thyroid tissue. Accuracy may have suffered from the small sample size.

Combining iRepertoire HTBI primers with Arm-PCR of CDR3 regions, the authors built TCR beta libraries. TCRdb independently ran MiXCR on the multiplex PCR reads; one entry per CDR3 protein. The data hold around 330,000 distinct CDR3 sequences, with about a sixth observed a single time. The chain is built from TRBV5-6 and TRBJ1-3, with D unclear. The sequence derives from a female donor with Graves disease. Sequencing used peripheral blood mononuclear cells (PBMCs), obtained at new diagnosis, from a patient treated with antithyroid drugs. CDR3 coding DNA: TGTGCCAGCAGCTTGATCGCCATGGATATGGATTTT. Translated: CASSLIAMDMDF.